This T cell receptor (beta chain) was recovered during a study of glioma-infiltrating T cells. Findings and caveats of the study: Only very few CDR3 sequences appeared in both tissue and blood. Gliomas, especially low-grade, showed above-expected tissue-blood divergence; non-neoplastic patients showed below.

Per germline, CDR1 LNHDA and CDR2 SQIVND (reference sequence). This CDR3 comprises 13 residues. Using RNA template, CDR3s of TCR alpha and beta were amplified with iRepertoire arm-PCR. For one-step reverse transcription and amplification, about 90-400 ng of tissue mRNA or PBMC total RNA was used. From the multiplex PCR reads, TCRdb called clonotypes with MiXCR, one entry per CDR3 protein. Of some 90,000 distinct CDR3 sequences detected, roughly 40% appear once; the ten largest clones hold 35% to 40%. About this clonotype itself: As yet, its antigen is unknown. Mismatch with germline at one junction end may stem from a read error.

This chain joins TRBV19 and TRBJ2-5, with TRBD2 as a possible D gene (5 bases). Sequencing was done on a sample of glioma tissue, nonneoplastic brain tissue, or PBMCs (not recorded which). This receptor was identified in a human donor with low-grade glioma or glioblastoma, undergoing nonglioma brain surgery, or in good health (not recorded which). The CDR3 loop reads CASSIRIWETQCF. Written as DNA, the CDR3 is TGCGCCAGTAGTATTCGGATATGGGAGACCCAGTGCTTC.